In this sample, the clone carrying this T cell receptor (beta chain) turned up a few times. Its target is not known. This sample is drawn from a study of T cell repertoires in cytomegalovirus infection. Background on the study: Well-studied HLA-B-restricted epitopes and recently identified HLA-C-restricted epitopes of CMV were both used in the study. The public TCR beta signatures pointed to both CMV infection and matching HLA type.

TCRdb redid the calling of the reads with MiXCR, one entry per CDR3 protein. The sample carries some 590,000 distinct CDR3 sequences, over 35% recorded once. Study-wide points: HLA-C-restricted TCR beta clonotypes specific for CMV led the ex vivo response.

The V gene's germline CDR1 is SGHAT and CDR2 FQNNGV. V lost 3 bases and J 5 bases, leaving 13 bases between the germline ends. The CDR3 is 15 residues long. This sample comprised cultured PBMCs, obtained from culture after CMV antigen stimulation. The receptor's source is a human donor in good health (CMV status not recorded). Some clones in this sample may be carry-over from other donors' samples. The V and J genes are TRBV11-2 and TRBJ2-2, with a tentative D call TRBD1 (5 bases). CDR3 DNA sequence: TGTGCCAGCAGCTTCCAGGGATACGAGACCGGGGAGCTGTTTTTT. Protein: CASSFQGYETGELFF.